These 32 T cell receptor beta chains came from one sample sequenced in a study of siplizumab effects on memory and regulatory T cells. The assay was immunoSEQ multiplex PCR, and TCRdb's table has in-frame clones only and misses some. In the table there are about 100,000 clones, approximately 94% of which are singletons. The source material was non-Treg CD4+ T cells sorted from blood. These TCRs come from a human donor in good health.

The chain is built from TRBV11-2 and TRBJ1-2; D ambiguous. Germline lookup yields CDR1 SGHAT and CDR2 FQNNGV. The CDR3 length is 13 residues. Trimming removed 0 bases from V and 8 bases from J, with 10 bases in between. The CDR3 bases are TGTGCCAGCAGCTTAGATCGTGGAGGCGGCTACACCTTC. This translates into CASSLDRGGGYTF.

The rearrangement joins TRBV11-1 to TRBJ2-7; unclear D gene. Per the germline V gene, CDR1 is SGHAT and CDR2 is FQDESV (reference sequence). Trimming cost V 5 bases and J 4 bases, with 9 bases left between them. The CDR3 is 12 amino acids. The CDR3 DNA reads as TGTGCCAGCAGCCCACGTGGGTACGAGCAGTACTTC. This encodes CASSPRGYEQYF.

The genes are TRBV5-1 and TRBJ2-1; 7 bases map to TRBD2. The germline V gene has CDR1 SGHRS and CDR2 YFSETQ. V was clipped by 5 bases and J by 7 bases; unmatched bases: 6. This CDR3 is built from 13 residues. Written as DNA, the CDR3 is TGCGCCAGCAGTAGGGAGGGGAGGAATGAGCAGTTCTTC. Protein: CASSREGRNEQFF.

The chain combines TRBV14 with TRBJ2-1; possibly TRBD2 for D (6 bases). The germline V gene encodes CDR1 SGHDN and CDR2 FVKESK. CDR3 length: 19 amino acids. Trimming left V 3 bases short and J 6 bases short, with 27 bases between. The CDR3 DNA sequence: TGTGCCAGCAGCCATACTTCCCGGGGGACTTCCCCCCGTCCCAATGAGCAGTTCTTC. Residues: CASSHTSRGTSPRPNEQFF.

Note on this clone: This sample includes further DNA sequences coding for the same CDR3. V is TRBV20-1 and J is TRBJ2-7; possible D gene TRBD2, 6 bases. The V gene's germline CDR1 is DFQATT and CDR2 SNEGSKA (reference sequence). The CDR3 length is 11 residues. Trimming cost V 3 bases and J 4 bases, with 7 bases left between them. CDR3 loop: CSARGLYEQYF. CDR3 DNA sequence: TGCAGTGCTAGGGGACTGTACGAGCAGTACTTC.

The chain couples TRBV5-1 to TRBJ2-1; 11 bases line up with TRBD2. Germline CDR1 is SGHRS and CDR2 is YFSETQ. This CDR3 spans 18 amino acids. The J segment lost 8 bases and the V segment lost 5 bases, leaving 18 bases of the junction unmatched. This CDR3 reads CASSPTLQLAGEWDEQFF. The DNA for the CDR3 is TGCGCCAGCAGTCCGACCCTGCAACTAGCGGGAGAGTGGGATGAGCAGTTCTTC.

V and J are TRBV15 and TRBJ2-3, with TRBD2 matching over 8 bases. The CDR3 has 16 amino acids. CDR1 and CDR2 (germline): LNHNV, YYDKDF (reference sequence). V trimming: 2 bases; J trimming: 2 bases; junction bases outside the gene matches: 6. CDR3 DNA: TGTGCCACCAGCAGACCGGGACTAGGAATCACAGATACGCAGTATTTT. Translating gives CATSRPGLGITDTQYF. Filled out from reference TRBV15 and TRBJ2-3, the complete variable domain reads DAMVIQNPRYQVTQFGKPVTLSCSQTLNHNVMYWYQQKSSQAPKLLFHYYDKDFNNEADTPDNFQSRRPNTSFCFLDIRSPGLGDTAMYLCATSRPGLGITDTQYFGPGTRLTVL.

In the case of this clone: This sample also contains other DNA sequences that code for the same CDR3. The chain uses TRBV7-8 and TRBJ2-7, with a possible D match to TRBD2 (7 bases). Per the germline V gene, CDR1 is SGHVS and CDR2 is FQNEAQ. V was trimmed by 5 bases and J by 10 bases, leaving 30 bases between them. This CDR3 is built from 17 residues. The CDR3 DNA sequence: TGTGCCAGCAGCCCCCGTTTCGCAGGGGAGGGAGGGACTCAACAGTACTTC. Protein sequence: CASSPRFAGEGGTQQYF.

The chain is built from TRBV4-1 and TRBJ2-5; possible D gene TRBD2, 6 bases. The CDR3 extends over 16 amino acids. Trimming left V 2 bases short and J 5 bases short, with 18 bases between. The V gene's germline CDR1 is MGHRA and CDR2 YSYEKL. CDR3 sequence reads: CASSQQDRDSWETQYF. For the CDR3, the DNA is TGCGCCAGCAGCCAACAGGACCGGGACTCCTGGGAGACCCAGTACTTC.

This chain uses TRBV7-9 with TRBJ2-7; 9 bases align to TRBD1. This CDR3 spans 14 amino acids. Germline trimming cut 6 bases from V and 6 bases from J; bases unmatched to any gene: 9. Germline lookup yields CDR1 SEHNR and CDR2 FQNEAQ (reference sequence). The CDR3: CASSRTGDNSEQYF. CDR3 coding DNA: TGTGCCAGCAGTAGGACAGGGGATAACAGCGAGCAGTACTTC.

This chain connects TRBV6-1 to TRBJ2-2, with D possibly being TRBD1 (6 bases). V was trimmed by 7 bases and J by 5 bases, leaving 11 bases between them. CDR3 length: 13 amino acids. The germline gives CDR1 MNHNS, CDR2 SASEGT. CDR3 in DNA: TGTGCCAGCATTGACAGGCGGACCGGGGAGCTGTTTTTT. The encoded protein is CASIDRRTGELFF.

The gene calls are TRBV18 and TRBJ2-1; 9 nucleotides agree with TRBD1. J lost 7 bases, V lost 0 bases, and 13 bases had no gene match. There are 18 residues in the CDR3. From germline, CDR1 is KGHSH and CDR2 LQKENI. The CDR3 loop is CASSPPLGERDRGNEQFF. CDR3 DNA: TGTGCCAGCTCACCACCTCTCGGGGAACGCGACAGGGGGAATGAGCAGTTCTTC.

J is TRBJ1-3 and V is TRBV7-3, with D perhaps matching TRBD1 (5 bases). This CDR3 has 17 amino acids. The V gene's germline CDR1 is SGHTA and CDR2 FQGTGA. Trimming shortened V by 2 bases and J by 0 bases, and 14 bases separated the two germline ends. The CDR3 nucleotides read TGTGCCAGCAGCTTAGACGGGGACGGAGACTCTGGAAACACCATATATTTT. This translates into CASSLDGDGDSGNTIYF.

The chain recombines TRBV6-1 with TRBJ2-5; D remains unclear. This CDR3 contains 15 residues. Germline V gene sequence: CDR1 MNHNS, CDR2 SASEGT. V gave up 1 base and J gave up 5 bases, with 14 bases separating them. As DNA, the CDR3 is TGTGCCAGCAGTGAAGATACAGCACGGTTCGAGACCCAGTACTTC. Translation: CASSEDTARFETQYF.

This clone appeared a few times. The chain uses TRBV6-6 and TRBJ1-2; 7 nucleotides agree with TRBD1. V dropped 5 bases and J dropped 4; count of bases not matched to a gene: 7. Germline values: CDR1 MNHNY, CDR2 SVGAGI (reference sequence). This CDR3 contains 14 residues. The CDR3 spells CASSTDRVGYGYTF. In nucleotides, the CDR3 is TGTGCCAGCAGTACCGACAGGGTCGGCTATGGCTACACCTTC.

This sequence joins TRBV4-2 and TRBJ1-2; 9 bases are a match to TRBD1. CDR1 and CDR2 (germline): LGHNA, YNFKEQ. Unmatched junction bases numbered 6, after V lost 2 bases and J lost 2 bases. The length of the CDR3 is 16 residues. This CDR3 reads CASSQTGTGRNYGYTF. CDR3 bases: TGTGCCAGCAGCCAAACCGGGACAGGGCGGAACTATGGCTACACCTTC.

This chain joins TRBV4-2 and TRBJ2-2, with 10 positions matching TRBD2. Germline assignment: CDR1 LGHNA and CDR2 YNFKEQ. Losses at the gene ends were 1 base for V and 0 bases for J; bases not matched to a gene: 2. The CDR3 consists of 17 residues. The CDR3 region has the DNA TGTGCCAGCAGCCAAGGGACTAGCGGACCGAACACCGGGGAGCTGTTTTTT. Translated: CASSQGTSGPNTGELFF.

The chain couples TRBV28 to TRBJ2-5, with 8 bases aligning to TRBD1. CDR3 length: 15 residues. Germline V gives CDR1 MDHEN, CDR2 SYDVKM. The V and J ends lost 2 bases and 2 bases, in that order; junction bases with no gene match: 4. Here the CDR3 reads CASSLGTGFQETQYF. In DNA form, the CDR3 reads TGTGCCAGCAGTTTAGGGACAGGTTTTCAAGAGACCCAGTACTTC.

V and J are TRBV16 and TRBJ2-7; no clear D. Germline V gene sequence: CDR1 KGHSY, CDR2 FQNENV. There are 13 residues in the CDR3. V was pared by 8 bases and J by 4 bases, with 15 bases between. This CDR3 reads CASLNPPTYEQYF. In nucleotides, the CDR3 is TGTGCCAGCCTCAATCCCCCCACGTACGAGCAGTACTTC.

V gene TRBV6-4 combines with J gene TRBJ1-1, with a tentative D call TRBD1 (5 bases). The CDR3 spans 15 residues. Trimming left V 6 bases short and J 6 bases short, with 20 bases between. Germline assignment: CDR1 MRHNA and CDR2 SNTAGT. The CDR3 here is CASRVTGTTSAEAFF. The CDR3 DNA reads TGTGCCAGCAGAGTAACCGGGACGACAAGCGCTGAAGCTTTCTTT.

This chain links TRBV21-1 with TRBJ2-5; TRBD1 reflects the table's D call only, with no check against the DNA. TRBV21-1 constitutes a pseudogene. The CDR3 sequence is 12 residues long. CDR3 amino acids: CASCRGQETQYF. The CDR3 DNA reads TGTGCCAGTTGCAGGGGTCAAGAGACCCAGTACTTC.

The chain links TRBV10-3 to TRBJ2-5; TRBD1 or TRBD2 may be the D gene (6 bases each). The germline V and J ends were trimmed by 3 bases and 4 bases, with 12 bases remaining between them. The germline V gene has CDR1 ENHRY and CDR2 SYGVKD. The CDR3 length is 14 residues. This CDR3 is CAISDGGLGETQYF. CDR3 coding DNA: TGTGCCATCAGTGACGGGGGCCTGGGAGAGACCCAGTACTTC.

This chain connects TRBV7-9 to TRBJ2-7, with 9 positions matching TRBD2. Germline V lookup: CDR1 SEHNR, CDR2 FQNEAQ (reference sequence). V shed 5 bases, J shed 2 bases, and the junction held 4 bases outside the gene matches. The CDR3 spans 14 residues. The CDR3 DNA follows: TGTGCCAGCAGCATTAGCGGGGGAACCTACGAGCAGTACTTC. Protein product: CASSISGGTYEQYF.

Here the CDR3 DNA reads TGCGCCAGCAGCTTGGAGAAGGAGACCCAGTACTTC. This translates into CASSLEKETQYF. This sequence joins TRBV5-1 and TRBJ2-5; no reliable D call. This CDR3 is 12 amino acids long. Germline lookup yields CDR1 SGHRS and CDR2 YFSETQ. V lost 0 bases and J 5 bases, leaving 5 bases between the germline ends.

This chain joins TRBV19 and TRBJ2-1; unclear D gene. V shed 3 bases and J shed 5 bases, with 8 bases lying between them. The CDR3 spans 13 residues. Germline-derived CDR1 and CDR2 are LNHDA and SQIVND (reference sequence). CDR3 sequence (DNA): TGTGCCAGTAGTATCGGGCGGAACAATGAGCAGTTCTTC. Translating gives CASSIGRNNEQFF. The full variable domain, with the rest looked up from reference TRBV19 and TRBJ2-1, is DGGITQSPKYLFRKEGQNVTLSCEQNLNHDAMYWYRQDPGQGLRLIYYSQIVNDFQKGDIAEGYSVSREKKESFPLTVTSAQKNPTAFYLCASSIGRNNEQFFGPGTRLTVL.

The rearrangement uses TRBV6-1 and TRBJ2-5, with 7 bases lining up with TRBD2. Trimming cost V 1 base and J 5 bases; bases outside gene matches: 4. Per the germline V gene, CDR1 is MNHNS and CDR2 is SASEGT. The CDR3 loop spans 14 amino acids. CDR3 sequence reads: CASSEGGSVETQYF. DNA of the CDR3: TGTGCCAGCAGTGAAGGCGGGAGTGTTGAGACCCAGTACTTC.

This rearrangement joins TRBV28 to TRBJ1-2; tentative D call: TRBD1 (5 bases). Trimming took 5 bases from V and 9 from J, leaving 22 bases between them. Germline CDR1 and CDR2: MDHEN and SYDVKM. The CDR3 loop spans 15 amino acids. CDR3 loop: CASSQGRAVRQSYTF. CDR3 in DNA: TGTGCCAGCAGTCAAGGCAGGGCCGTTAGGCAGAGCTACACCTTC.

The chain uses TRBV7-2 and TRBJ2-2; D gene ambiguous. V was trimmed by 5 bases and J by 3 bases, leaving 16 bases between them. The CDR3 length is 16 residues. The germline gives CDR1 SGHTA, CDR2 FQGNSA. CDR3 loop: CASSQELLLYTGELFF. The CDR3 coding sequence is TGTGCCAGCAGCCAAGAACTACTGCTCTACACCGGGGAGCTGTTTTTT.

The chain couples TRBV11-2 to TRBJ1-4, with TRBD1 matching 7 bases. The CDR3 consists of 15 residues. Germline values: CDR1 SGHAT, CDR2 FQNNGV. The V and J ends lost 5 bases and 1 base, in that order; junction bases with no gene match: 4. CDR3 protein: CASSPRQGTNEKLFF. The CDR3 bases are TGTGCCAGCAGCCCTCGACAGGGAACTAATGAAAAACTGTTTTTT.

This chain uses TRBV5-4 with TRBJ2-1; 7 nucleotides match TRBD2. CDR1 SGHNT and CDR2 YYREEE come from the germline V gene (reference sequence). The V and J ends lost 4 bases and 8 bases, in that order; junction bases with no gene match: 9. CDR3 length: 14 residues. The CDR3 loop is CASSTRTSGDEQFF. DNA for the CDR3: TGTGCCAGCAGCACGCGGACTAGTGGCGATGAGCAGTTCTTC. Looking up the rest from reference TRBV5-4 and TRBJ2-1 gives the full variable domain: ETGVTQSPTHLIKTRGQQVTLRCSSQSGHNTVSWYQQALGQGPQFIFQYYREEENGRGNFPPRFSGLQFPNYSSELNVNALELDDSALYLCASSTRTSGDEQFFGPGTRLTVL.

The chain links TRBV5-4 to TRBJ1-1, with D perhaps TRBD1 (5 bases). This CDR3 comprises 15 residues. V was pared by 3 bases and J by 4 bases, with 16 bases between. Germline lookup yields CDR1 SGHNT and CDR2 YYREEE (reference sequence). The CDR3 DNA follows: TGTGCCAGCAGCTCTCGACGGGACGGCGGCACTGAAGCTTTCTTT. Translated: CASSSRRDGGTEAFF.

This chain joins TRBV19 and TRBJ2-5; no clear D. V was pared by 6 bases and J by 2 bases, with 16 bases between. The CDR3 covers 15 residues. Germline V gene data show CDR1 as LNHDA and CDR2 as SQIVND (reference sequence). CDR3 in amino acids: CASSSMVGRQETQYF. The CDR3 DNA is TGTGCCAGTAGCTCCATGGTGGGCAGACAAGAGACCCAGTACTTC.